Listed below are T cell receptor beta chains from one sample, sequenced in a study of human T cells and chemical hapten exposure. TCRdb used MiXCR to reprocess the RACE reads, holding one entry per CDR3 protein. The table records about 170,000 distinct CDR3 sequences, 28% of them present only once. This sample comprised whole blood, obtained in connection with sensitization to the hapten diphenylcyclopropenone (DPC). These receptors were obtained from a woman aged 18-35 years with alopecia areata. Some clones in this sample may be carry-over from other donors' samples. Both conserved end residues are part of each CDR3. The order of the fields is V gene, J gene, D gene, clone size, CDR3 protein, CDR3 DNA. A D gene is named only where the DNA matches it firmly. Size tells how often a clone was seen (once, few, many) or the class of an expanded clone, and some rows leave it out.

>TRBV3-2|TRBJ1-2|-|-
CASSQETRRTLYGYTF
TGTGCCAGCAGCCAAGAGACCCGACGGACCCTCTATGGCTACACCTTC
>TRBV29-1|TRBJ2-5|-|few
CSARRGGETQYF
TGCAGCGCCCGCAGGGGAGGAGAGACCCAGTACTTC
>TRBV24-1|TRBJ1-5|-|few
CATSDSQAGINQPQHF
TGTGCCACCAGTGATTCCCAAGCCGGAATTAATCAGCCCCAGCATTTT
>TRBV30|TRBJ2-7|TRBD1|many
CAWSRFGDSLSYEQYF
TGTGCCTGGAGTAGGTTTGGGGACAGTCTATCCTACGAGCAGTACTTC
>TRBV20-1|TRBJ2-7|-|-
CSARVGRGYEQYF
TGCAGTGCTAGAGTGGGTAGAGGCTACGAGCAGTACTTC
>TRBV25-1|TRBJ2-7|-|-
CASSASARQYF
TGTGCCAGCAGTGCATCGGCCCGTCAGTACTTC
>TRBV20-1|TRBJ2-1|TRBD2|few
CSVSGLAGGEEQFF
TGCAGTGTTTCGGGACTAGCGGGAGGAGAGGAGCAGTTCTTC
>TRBV4-1|TRBJ2-1|-|few
CASSRRGEQFF
TGCGCCAGCAGCCGCCGGGGCGAGCAGTTCTTC
>TRBV2|TRBJ2-5|-|many
CASGHHLQETQYF
TGTGCCAGCGGTCACCATTTACAAGAGACCCAGTACTTC
>TRBV6-5|TRBJ1-3|-|few
CASRPTGSSGNTIYF
TGTGCCAGCAGACCAACAGGGTCCTCTGGAAACACCATATATTTT
>TRBV6-2/TRBV6-3|TRBJ2-7|-|-
CASSPPGTGSYNEQYF
TGTGCCAGCAGTCCTCCGGGGACTGGCTCCTACAATGAGCAGTACTTC
>TRBV6-5|TRBJ2-1|-|-
CASSSSGDTYNEQFF
TGTGCCAGCAGTTCGAGCGGGGACACCTACAATGAGCAGTTCTTC
>TRBV12-3/TRBV12-4|TRBJ2-1|TRBD2|few
CASSSSGRGDEQFF
TGTGCCAGCAGTTCTAGCGGGAGGGGCGATGAGCAGTTCTTC
>TRBV29-1|TRBJ1-2|-|-
CSVEFPPATPYGYTF
TGCAGCGTTGAATTTCCCCCTGCTACCCCTTATGGCTACACCTTC
>TRBV6-1|TRBJ2-3|TRBD2|few
CASSGPGTNTDTQYF
TGTGCCAGCAGTGGTCCCGGGACTAACACAGATACGCAGTATTTT
>TRBV29-1|TRBJ1-1|-|few
CSVEGTEAFF
TGCAGCGTTGAGGGCACTGAAGCTTTCTTT
>TRBV9|TRBJ2-2|-|few
CASSPRPGELFF
TGTGCCAGCAGCCCTCGTCCCGGGGAGCTGTTTTTT
>TRBV6-5|TRBJ1-5|TRBD1|-
CTSSDRGLNQPQHF
TGTACCAGCAGCGACAGGGGGCTTAATCAGCCCCAGCATTTT
>TRBV12-3/TRBV12-4|TRBJ1-1|TRBD1|many
CASTGQSMNTEAFF
TGTGCCAGCACGGGACAGTCCATGAACACTGAAGCTTTCTTT
>TRBV27|TRBJ2-7|TRBD1|-
CASSPVDRAHYEQYF
TGTGCCAGCAGTCCCGTCGACAGGGCTCACTACGAGCAGTACTTC
>TRBV20-1|TRBJ2-1|-|few
CSARPWGRHNEQFF
TGCAGTGCTAGACCCTGGGGGCGGCACAATGAGCAGTTCTTC
>TRBV6-2/TRBV6-3|TRBJ1-5|-|-
CASSYPGLQHF
TGTGCCAGCAGTTACCCCGGACTCCAGCATTTT
>TRBV5-5|TRBJ1-6|TRBD1|-
CASSGGRQGVFHNSPLHF
TGTGCCAGCAGCGGTGGAAGGCAGGGGGTATTCCATAATTCACCCCTCCACTTT
>TRBV6-5|TRBJ2-7|-|-
CASSYSGAYEQYF
TGTGCCAGCAGTTACTCCGGGGCCTACGAGCAGTACTTC
>TRBV11-2|TRBJ2-5|-|few
CASSLFTGEAETQYF
TGTGCCAGCAGCTTATTTACGGGAGAGGCAGAGACCCAGTACTTC
>TRBV5-1|TRBJ1-1|-|-
CASSSGPYEAFF
TGCGCCAGCAGTTCCGGGCCCTATGAAGCTTTCTTT
>TRBV4-2|TRBJ2-7|-|many
CASAGQGHGGYEQYF
TGTGCCAGCGCCGGTCAGGGACACGGAGGCTACGAGCAGTACTTC
>TRBV6-1|TRBJ1-2|-|-
CASSDRRHYGYTF
TGTGCCAGCAGTGACCGGCGCCACTATGGCTACACCTTC
>TRBV24-1|TRBJ2-1|TRBD1|-
CATSDRDRPGNEQFF
TGTGCCACCAGTGACCGGGACAGGCCCGGCAATGAGCAGTTCTTC
>TRBV24-1|TRBJ2-7|TRBD1|-
CATSGDRSYEQYF
TGTGCCACCAGTGGGGACAGGTCCTACGAGCAGTACTTC
>TRBV11-2|TRBJ2-2|TRBD1|-
CASRPGTGLNTGELFF
TGTGCCAGCAGGCCGGGGACAGGGCTTAACACCGGGGAGCTGTTTTTT
>TRBV6-5|TRBJ2-7|-|few
CASNGLHTYEQYF
TGTGCCAGCAACGGACTACATACCTACGAGCAGTACTTC
>TRBV29-1|TRBJ1-5|-|few
CSEGHSRQPQHF
TGCAGCGAGGGGCATTCTAGACAGCCCCAGCATTTT
>TRBV6-6|TRBJ2-3|TRBD1|-
CASSQRTGDTQYF
TGTGCCAGCAGCCAACGGACAGGCGATACGCAGTATTTT
>TRBV4-1|TRBJ1-4|-|few
CASSPSPRSSEKLFF
TGCGCCAGCAGCCCATCTCCGCGCTCCAGCGAAAAACTGTTTTTT
>TRBV4-1|TRBJ2-1|TRBD2|-
CASSHDTGTSGFTEQFF
TGCGCCAGCAGCCATGACACCGGGACTAGCGGGTTCACTGAGCAGTTCTTC
>TRBV4-1|TRBJ2-1|-|few
CASSPPLASSYNEQFF
TGCGCCAGCAGCCCTCCTCTGGCTAGTTCCTACAATGAGCAGTTCTTC
>TRBV7-8|TRBJ2-5|TRBD2|many
CASSPRLAGMYQETQYF
TGTGCCAGCAGCCCGAGACTAGCGGGGATGTACCAAGAGACCCAGTACTTC
>TRBV6-1|TRBJ1-2|-|-
CASSEAGGGKGYTF
TGTGCCAGCAGTGAAGCTGGGGGCGGAAAAGGCTACACCTTC
>TRBV4-2|TRBJ2-7|-|few
CASSHAGPYEQYF
TGTGCCAGCAGCCACGCCGGACCCTACGAGCAGTACTTC
>TRBV21-1|TRBJ2-1|-|-
CASSSWGTGGFSEQFF
TGTGCCAGCAGCTCCTGGGGGACAGGGGGTTTTAGTGAGCAGTTCTTC
>TRBV18|TRBJ2-4|TRBD1|few
CASSLRTGEENIQYF
TGTGCCAGCTCACTTCGGACAGGGGAGGAAAACATTCAGTACTTC
>TRBV20-1|TRBJ2-7|-|few
CSAMSPHSYEQYF
TGCAGTGCTATGTCCCCCCACTCCTACGAGCAGTACTTC
>TRBV2|TRBJ2-5|TRBD2|-
CASRSGLAAETQYF
TGTGCCAGCAGGTCAGGACTAGCGGCAGAGACCCAGTACTTC
>TRBV6-2/TRBV6-3|TRBJ2-7|TRBD2|-
CASSKAPGLELGEQYF
TGTGCCAGCAGTAAAGCCCCAGGACTAGAATTGGGCGAGCAGTACTTC